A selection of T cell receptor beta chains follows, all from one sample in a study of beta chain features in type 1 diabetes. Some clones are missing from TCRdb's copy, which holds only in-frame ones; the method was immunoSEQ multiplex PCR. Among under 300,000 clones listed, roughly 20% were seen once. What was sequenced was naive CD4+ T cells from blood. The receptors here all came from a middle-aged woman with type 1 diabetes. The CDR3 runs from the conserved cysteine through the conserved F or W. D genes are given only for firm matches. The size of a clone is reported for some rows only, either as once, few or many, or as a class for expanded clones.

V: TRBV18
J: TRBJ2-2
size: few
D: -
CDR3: CASSPPTSHPGAGELFF
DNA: TGTGCCAGCTCACCACCGACCTCACACCCGGGGGCCGGGGAGCTGTTTTTT

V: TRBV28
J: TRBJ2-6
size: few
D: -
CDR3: CASRQPGSGANVLTF
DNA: TGTGCCAGCAGACAACCGGGGTCTGGGGCCAACGTCCTGACTTTC

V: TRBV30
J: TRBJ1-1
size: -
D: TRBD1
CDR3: CAWGQGGTEAFF
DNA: TGTGCCTGGGGACAGGGAGGCACTGAAGCTTTCTTT

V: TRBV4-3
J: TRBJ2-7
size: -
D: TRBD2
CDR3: CASSQEERGGLEQYF
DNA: TGCGCCAGCAGCCAAGAGGAGCGGGGGGGACTCGAGCAGTACTTC

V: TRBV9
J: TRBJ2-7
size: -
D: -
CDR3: CASSQQSGTYEQYF
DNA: TGTGCCAGCAGCCAACAAAGCGGAACCTACGAGCAGTACTTC

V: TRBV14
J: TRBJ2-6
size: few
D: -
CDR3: CASSYLSGANVLTF
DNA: TGTGCCAGCAGCTATTTGTCTGGGGCCAACGTCCTGACTTTC

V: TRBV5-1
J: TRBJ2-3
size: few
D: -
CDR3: CASSFGDSYTDTQYF
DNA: TGCGCCAGCAGCTTCGGAGACAGCTACACAGATACGCAGTATTTT

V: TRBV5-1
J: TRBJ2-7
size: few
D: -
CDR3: CASSLQQYEQYF
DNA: TGCGCCAGCAGCTTACAACAATACGAGCAGTACTTC

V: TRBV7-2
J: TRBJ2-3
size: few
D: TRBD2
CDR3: CASSWTSGADTQYF
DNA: TGTGCCAGCAGCTGGACTAGCGGGGCAGATACGCAGTATTTT

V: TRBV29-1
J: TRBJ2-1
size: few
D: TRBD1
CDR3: CSAPAGTGGEQFF
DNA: TGCAGCGCCCCGGCAGGGACAGGCGGTGAGCAGTTCTTC

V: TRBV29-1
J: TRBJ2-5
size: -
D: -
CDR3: CSSKTRLAETQYF
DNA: TGCAGCTCCAAAACGAGGCTTGCGGAGACCCAGTACTTC

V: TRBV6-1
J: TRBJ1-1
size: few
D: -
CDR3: CASRDSMNTEAFF
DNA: TGTGCCAGCAGAGACAGTATGAACACTGAAGCTTTCTTT

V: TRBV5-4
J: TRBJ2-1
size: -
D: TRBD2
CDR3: CASSLGGLAGVGNEQFF
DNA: TGTGCCAGCAGCTTGGGCGGCCTAGCGGGAGTAGGCAATGAGCAGTTCTTC

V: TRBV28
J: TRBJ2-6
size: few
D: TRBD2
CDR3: CASSVGGAGANVLTF
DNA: TGTGCCAGCAGTGTGGGGGGGGCTGGGGCCAACGTCCTGACTTTC

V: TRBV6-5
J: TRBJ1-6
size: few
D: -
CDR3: CASSYSAFTEDSPLHF
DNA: TGTGCCAGCAGTTACTCGGCTTTCACGGAGGATTCACCCCTCCACTTT

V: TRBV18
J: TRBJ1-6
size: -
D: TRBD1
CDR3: CASSPYAKGQGRSPLHF
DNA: TGTGCCAGCTCACCATACGCCAAGGGACAGGGAAGATCACCCCTCCACTTT

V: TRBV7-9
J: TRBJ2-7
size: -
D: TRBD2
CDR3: CASSLGRGGDPFYEQYF
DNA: TGTGCCAGCAGCTTAGGACGCGGGGGAGACCCATTCTACGAGCAGTACTTC

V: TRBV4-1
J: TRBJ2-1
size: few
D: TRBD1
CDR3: CASSHGDSTYNEQFF
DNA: TGCGCCAGCAGCCATGGGGACAGCACCTACAATGAGCAGTTCTTC

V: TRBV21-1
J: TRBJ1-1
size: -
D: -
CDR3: CASSDRRDSLAEAFF
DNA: TGTGCCAGCAGTGACCGCCGGGACAGTCTCGCCGAAGCTTTCTTT

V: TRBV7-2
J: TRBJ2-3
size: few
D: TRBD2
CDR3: CASSLLAGSTDTQYF
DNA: TGTGCCAGCAGCCTACTAGCGGGTAGCACAGATACGCAGTATTTT

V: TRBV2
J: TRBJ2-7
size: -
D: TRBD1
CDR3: CASRGDSQGYEQYF
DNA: TGTGCCAGCAGAGGGGACAGCCAGGGGTACGAGCAGTACTTC

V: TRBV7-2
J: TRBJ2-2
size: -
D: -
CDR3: CASTSRRGTGELFF
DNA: TGTGCCAGCACCTCCCGGAGGGGCACCGGGGAGCTGTTTTTT